Below are 3 T cell receptor beta chains sequenced from a single sample in a study of T cell responses to AZD1222 COVID-19 vaccine. The protocol was immunoSEQ multiplex PCR, while the TCRdb copy is restricted to in-frame clones and leaves out a portion. The sample yields under 200,000 clones, about 89% seen once. The sample consisted of peripheral blood, taken on day 0 of AZD1222 vaccination. All receptors come from an adult in good health.

This chain connects TRBV28 to TRBJ1-5, with D possibly matching TRBD1 (6 bases). The CDR3 is 13 residues long. Trimming pared 7 bases from V and 6 bases from J, leaving 13 bases between. CDR1 is MDHEN and CDR2 is SYDVKM in the germline V gene. CDR3 sequence: CASKWEGGQPQHF. CDR3 nucleotides: TGTGCCAGCAAATGGGAAGGGGGTCAGCCCCAGCATTTT.

Here the CDR3 DNA reads TGTGCCAGCAGGGGCGGAAGCTCCTACAATGAGCAGTTCTTC. It is translated as CASRGGSSYNEQFF. The rearrangement links TRBV2 to TRBJ2-1; D remains ambiguous. Deletions cut 6 bases from V and 0 bases from J, with 9 bases between. Germline loops: CDR1 SNHLY, CDR2 FYNNEI. The CDR3 runs to 14 residues.

The rearrangement joins TRBV11-3 to TRBJ1-4; 8 positions agree with TRBD1. Germline V lookup: CDR1 SGHNT, CDR2 YENEEA. J lost 11 bases, V lost 5 bases, and 10 bases had no gene match. The CDR3 is made up of 14 amino acids. The CDR3 reads CASSPRRGQGKLFF. In DNA form, the CDR3 reads TGTGCCAGCAGCCCCCGCAGGGGGCAGGGGAAACTGTTTTTT.